A single TCR beta chain is shown here with its context. Its antigen is not yet known. The receptor library was made with the immunoSEQ multiplex PCR assay. TCRdb limited this immuneACCESS table to in-frame rearrangements with V and J called. A share of clones is missing; checked studies link under half to unresolved V genes, and the rest is unexplained. This sample's table contains fewer than 200,000 clones. The ten largest clones take up roughly 2.2% of the sample. V and J are truncated by 9 bases and 1 base respectively, leaving an intervening sequence of 13 bases. The cysteine opens and the phenylalanine closes a CDR3 of 14 amino acids. Only the CDR3 portion is preserved as DNA: 42 bases, with reading frame beginning at the first base. For CDR1 and CDR2, the germline V gene lists SNHLY and FYNNEI. The data were obtained in a study of control samples from healthy donors and cancer patients (dated by TCRdb to 2020 to 2022).

The specimen sequenced was blood. This clonotype was sampled from a woman aged 25 to 39 in good health. The rearrangement joined TRBV2 to TRBJ1-5, with no D gene named confidently. The CDR3 is CASGETDSNQPQHF. The sequence in DNA is TGTGCCAGTGGTGAGACGGACAGCAATCAGCCCCAGCATTTT.